A selection of T cell receptor beta chains follows, all from one sample in a study of T cells after yellow fever vaccination. TCRdb reprocessed the 5' RACE reads with MiXCR, giving one entry per CDR3 protein. This sample has around 340,000 distinct CDR3 sequences; roughly 8.7% occur once, and the top ten carry under 20%. Sequenced material: PBMCs, taken on the day of the first yellow fever vaccination. The receptor set was obtained from a man between 18 and 35 years old who received the YFV17D yellow fever vaccine. The CDR3 runs from the conserved cysteine through the conserved F or W. The order of the fields is clone size, J gene, V gene, D gene, CDR3 DNA, CDR3 protein. The D gene is left open where the match is weak. Rows may omit the clone size; those that give it use once, few, many or a size class.

>many|TRBJ2-1|TRBV9|-
TGTGCCAGCAGGGAGACTTACTTGACGGATGAGCAGTTCTTC
CASRETYLTDEQFF
>-|TRBJ2-1|TRBV7-3|TRBD1
TGTGCCAGCAGCGACCCGGACAGGGGGGAGCAGTTCTTC
CASSDPDRGEQFF
>-|TRBJ2-1|TRBV5-1|-
TGCGCCAGCACTGGCGGGCGGGTCTCCTACAATGAGCAGTTCTTC
CASTGGRVSYNEQFF
>-|TRBJ2-6|TRBV19|-
TGTGCCAGTAGTATAGGAGTGTCTGGGGCCAACGTCCTGACTTTC
CASSIGVSGANVLTF
>-|TRBJ1-6|TRBV14|-
TGTGCCAGCAGCCAAGATGCGCTGGAGGGGACCCTCCACTTT
CASSQDALEGTLHF
>few|TRBJ1-2|TRBV29-1|-
TGCAGCGTTGGGGGCGGGGTGGGCCTTGACTATGGCTACACCTTC
CSVGGGVGLDYGYTF
>few|TRBJ1-2|TRBV6-4|TRBD1
TGTGCCAGCAGCGAGGAACAGGGGGCCAATGGCTACACCTTC
CASSEEQGANGYTF
>few|TRBJ1-6|TRBV5-6|-
TGTGCCAGCAGCCCAACTGGAAGAGATTCACCCCTCCACTTT
CASSPTGRDSPLHF
>few|TRBJ1-1|TRBV12-3/TRBV12-4|-
TGTGCCAGCAGACTTAGCGTTGACGCTTTCTTT
CASRLSVDAFF
>few|TRBJ1-1|TRBV28|-
TGTGCCAGCAGTTTATGGGGGGGACTGCTGAACACTGAAGCTTTCTTT
CASSLWGGLLNTEAFF
>-|TRBJ1-2|TRBV7-2|-
TGTGCCAGCAGCCTGCCGGAGGGCCACTATGGCTACACCTTC
CASSLPEGHYGYTF
>-|TRBJ1-6|TRBV5-1|TRBD1
TGCGCCAGCAGCGACGGGACAGAGAGCTCCTATAATTCACCCCTCCACTTT
CASSDGTESSYNSPLHF
>-|TRBJ2-2|TRBV20-1|TRBD1
TGCAGTGCAATGGGACAGGCGAACACCGGGGAGCTGTTTTTT
CSAMGQANTGELFF
>-|TRBJ2-5|TRBV5-1|TRBD2
TGCGCCAGCAGCATCGGACTAGCGGGGGCCCAAGAGACCCAGTACTTC
CASSIGLAGAQETQYF
>many|TRBJ1-1|TRBV24-1|-
TGTGCTTTACGAGGGGGCACTGAAGCTTTCTTT
CALRGGTEAFF
>-|TRBJ2-3|TRBV11-3|-
TGTGCCAGCAGCTTTGACGGAACCACAGATACGCAGTATTTT
CASSFDGTTDTQYF
>few|TRBJ2-1|TRBV6-5|TRBD1
TGTGCCAGCAGTTACTCCGGGACAGGGGTTTACAATGAGCAGTTCTTC
CASSYSGTGVYNEQFF
>few|TRBJ1-5|TRBV5-1|-
TGCGCCAGCAGCTTGGTAACGGGGGCCCAGCCCCAGCATTTT
CASSLVTGAQPQHF
>few|TRBJ1-2|TRBV3-1|-
TGTGCCAGCAGCCAAGACCCTGGTTTGGTAGGGATATATGGCTACACCTTC
CASSQDPGLVGIYGYTF
>many|TRBJ1-2|TRBV12-3/TRBV12-4|-
TGTGCCAGCAGCCATGACCGTGACTATGGCTACACCTTC
CASSHDRDYGYTF
>-|TRBJ1-1|TRBV3-1|-
TGTGCCAGCAGCCAAGTTTTTAAGGTGACCGGACCGAACACTGAAGCTTTCTTT
CASSQVFKVTGPNTEAFF
>few|TRBJ1-2|TRBV24-1|-
TGTGCCACCAGCGCCGCCGGGGAGGATTATGGCTACACCTTC
CATSAAGEDYGYTF
>few|TRBJ2-1|TRBV7-9|TRBD1
TGTGCCAGCAGCGCCCCGGGACAGGAGAACAATGAGCAGTTCTTC
CASSAPGQENNEQFF